Here is one T cell receptor (beta chain) with its context. Its specificity is not known. These data are taken from a study of post-analysis software for immune sequencing data. Looking at the study overall: Patients had relapsing-remitting, secondary progressive or progressive-relapsing multiple sclerosis; some lacked subtype. Findings of the study overall: TRBV segments more frequent in patients than in controls numbered roughly 5 and included TRBV5-6, TRBV5-1 and TRBV20-1. Batch-matched samples strongly co-clustered by F measure. Among multiple sclerosis patients, normalized Chao1 diversity was significantly below that of controls.

The CDR3 covers 12 residues. The germline V and J ends were trimmed by 4 bases and 12 bases, with 16 bases remaining between them. The authors incorporated unique molecular identifiers into the TCR beta cDNA libraries. TCRdb redid the calling of the PCR reads with MiXCR, one entry per CDR3 protein. The table lists over 250,000 distinct CDR3 sequences, around 34% of them singletons, with 4% to 5.5% in the top ten. The J gene is TRBJ2-7, the V gene TRBV12-3 or TRBV12-4; perhaps TRBD2 as D (5 bases). The sequenced material came from blood. The TCR sequence derives from a girl under 18 with multiple sclerosis. In DNA form, the CDR3 reads TGTGCCAGCAGTTCGAACCCCGGGGATCGGTACTTC. Its protein product is CASSSNPGDRYF.